The T cell receptor (beta chain) described here comes from a study of tumor-infiltrating lymphocytes in oesophageal squamous cell carcinoma. This clonotype was observed many times. The CDR3 length is 13 residues. Germline V gene data show CDR1 as LNHDA and CDR2 as SQIVND (reference sequence). TCRdb re-called the PCR reads through MiXCR, storing one row per CDR3 protein. Of approximately 12,000 distinct CDR3 sequences listed, about three fifths were seen once; the top ten hold around a third. This TCR was recovered from a male donor with esophageal squamous cell carcinoma. The specimen sequenced was esophageal tumor tissue. The chain carries TRBV19 and TRBJ2-5; TRBD1 is a possible D gene (6 bases). The J call is doubtful: the DNA matches TRBJ2-1 better. In nucleotides, the CDR3 is TGTGCCAGTAGTATAACACAGGGCAATGAGCAGTTCTTC. It is translated as CASSITQGNEQFF.